Shown below are 14 T cell receptor beta chains from a single sample sequenced in a study of blood T cell repertoires in COVID-19. Generated by immunoSEQ multiplex PCR, the TCRdb table keeps only in-frame clones and is missing some. The profile shows about 500,000 clones, about 88% of them singletons. Sequencing was done on a sample of peripheral blood. Receptors were obtained from a woman in her forties or fifties with COVID-19, enrolled during active disease.

The chain is built from TRBV3-1 (or the pseudogene TRBV3-2) and TRBJ1-2, with a weak D call TRBD1 (6 bases). The CDR3 contains 12 residues. Trimming cost V 10 bases and J 4 bases, with 13 bases left between them. Germline-derived CDR1 and CDR2 are LGHDT and YNNKEL (reference sequence). CDR3 in amino acids: CATEARGYGYTF. The DNA for the CDR3 is TGTGCCACCGAGGCCAGGGGCTATGGCTACACCTTC.

V is TRBV5-8 and J is TRBJ1-5; 7 bases agree with TRBD1. The junction had 12 bases not matched to a gene; V was cut back by 5 bases and J by 7 bases. This CDR3 has 15 residues. Germline V gene sequence: CDR1 SGHTS, CDR2 YDEGEE. The CDR3 protein is CASRLTGMGRQPQHF. The CDR3 DNA reads TGTGCCAGCAGGTTGACAGGGATGGGAAGACAGCCCCAGCATTTT. The whole variable domain, remainder taken from reference TRBV5-8 and TRBJ1-5, is EAGVTQSPTHLIKTRGQQATLRCSPISGHTSVYWYQQALGLGLQFLLWYDEGEERNRGNFPPRFSGRQFPNYSSELNVNALELEDSALYLCASRLTGMGRQPQHFGDGTRLSIL.

The chain uses TRBV18 and TRBJ1-1; D might be TRBD1 (6 bases). V lost 1 base and J 3 bases, leaving 12 bases between the germline ends. This CDR3 has 15 amino acids. Germline values: CDR1 KGHSH, CDR2 LQKENI. CDR3 bases: TGTGCCAGCTCACCACGGGGGGGGCTGGACACTGAAGCTTTCTTT. This gives the protein CASSPRGGLDTEAFF.

J is TRBJ2-1 and V is TRBV13, with TRBD2 matching over 8 bases. The CDR3 covers 12 residues. Germline assignment: CDR1 PRHDT and CDR2 FYEKMQ (reference sequence). V was pared by 4 bases and J by 9 bases, with 2 bases of the junction left unmatched. CDR3 sequence (DNA): TGTGCCAGCAGCTCACTAGCGGTTGAGCAGTTCTTC. This sequence encodes CASSSLAVEQFF. Using reference TRBV13 and TRBJ2-1 for the parts outside the CDR3, the full variable domain is AAGVIQSPRHLIKEKRETATLKCYPIPRHDTVYWYQQGPGQDPQFLISFYEKMQSDKGSIPDRFSAQQFSDYHSELNMSSLELGDSALYFCASSSLAVEQFFGPGTRLTVL.

This clone is a singleton in its sample. The J gene is TRBJ1-4, the V gene TRBV5-1; D gene unclear. Germline V gene lookup returns CDR1 SGHRS and CDR2 YFSETQ. The CDR3 covers 15 residues. Trimming removed 5 bases at V and 8 bases at J, with 19 bases between. Here the CDR3 reads CASSTAGGRGEKLFF. CDR3 in DNA: TGCGCCAGCAGTACCGCCGGAGGGCGAGGAGAAAAACTGTTTTTT.

The count of this clone is one. The J gene is TRBJ1-1, the V gene TRBV25-1; TRBD1 is a possible D gene (5 bases). The CDR3 length is 14 residues. Germline V gene data show CDR1 as MGHDK and CDR2 as SYGVNS. Trimming removed 4 bases at V and 5 bases at J, with 14 bases between. In nucleotides, the CDR3 is TGTGCCAGCAGTGCCAGTGGGGGAGGGACTGAAGCTTTCTTT. The encoded protein is CASSASGGGTEAFF.

V and J are TRBV11-3 and TRBJ2-1; 7 bases line up with TRBD1. Losses at the gene ends were 5 bases for V and 4 bases for J; bases not matched to a gene: 5. The CDR3 runs 14 residues. The germline V gene has CDR1 SGHNT and CDR2 YENEEA. This CDR3 is CASSVTGSYNEQFF. CDR3 in DNA: TGTGCCAGCAGCGTGACAGGGAGTTACAATGAGCAGTTCTTC.

This clone was counted a single time. CDR3 coding DNA: TGTGCCAGCAGTTACGGGACAACCCCCAACCATCAGCCCCAGCATTTT. Amino acid sequence: CASSYGTTPNHQPQHF. The chain links TRBV6-6 to TRBJ1-5; D might be TRBD1 (6 bases). V was shortened by 2 bases and J by 5 bases, with 16 bases between the two germline ends. This CDR3 contains 16 residues. From germline, CDR1 is MNHNY and CDR2 SVGAGI (reference sequence).

V gene TRBV28 combines with J gene TRBJ2-7; weak D call: TRBD1 (5 bases). Germline CDR1 and CDR2: MDHEN and SYDVKM. The CDR3 runs to 13 residues. V lost 8 bases to trimming and J lost 10 bases, with 21 bases between them. CDR3 sequence (DNA): TGTGCCAGCTTGCTTCTGGGGCAGCCTCATCAGTACTTC. This codes for CASLLLGQPHQYF.

The chain is built from TRBV9 and TRBJ2-1; 14 bases map to TRBD2. Looked up from germline, CDR1 is SGDLS and CDR2 is YYNGEE. The CDR3 runs 15 residues. V shed 3 bases and J 6 bases; nucleotides not matched to a gene: 2. CDR3: CASSATSGGANEQFF. For the CDR3, the DNA is TGTGCCAGCAGCGCGACTAGCGGGGGGGCCAATGAGCAGTTCTTC.

CDR3 in amino acids: CASSREGNYGYTF. The CDR3 DNA is TGTGCCAGCAGTAGAGAGGGTAACTATGGCTACACCTTC. The J gene is TRBJ1-2, the V gene TRBV28, with D uncertain. Trimming left V 5 bases short and J 1 base short, with 8 bases between. The CDR3 extends over 13 amino acids. CDR1 is MDHEN, CDR2 SYDVKM, per germline.

The CDR3 nucleotides are TGTGCCAGCAGCCCCCCAGGACAGGGGGCGAGTGAAAAACTGTTTTTT. Residues: CASSPPGQGASEKLFF. The chain carries TRBV9 and TRBJ1-4, with 11 nucleotides matching TRBD1. CDR1 and CDR2 (germline): SGDLS, YYNGEE. V shed 4 bases, J shed 7 bases, and the junction held 9 bases outside the gene matches. The CDR3 totals 16 residues.

V is TRBV30 and J is TRBJ1-3, with D unclear. This CDR3 is 13 amino acids long. Trimming removed 8 bases at V and 0 bases at J, with 11 bases between. Germline assignment: CDR1 GTSNPN and CDR2 SVGIG (reference sequence). The CDR3 bases are TGTGCCGGTACTGAGAGCTCTGGAAACACCATATATTTT. Translated: CAGTESSGNTIYF.

This chain links TRBV19 with TRBJ1-1; tentatively, D is TRBD1 (6 bases). Trimming stripped 6 bases from V and 2 bases from J, with 10 bases between. There are 13 residues in the CDR3. CDR1 and CDR2 from the germline V gene are LNHDA and SQIVND (reference sequence). Here the CDR3 DNA reads TGTGCCAGTAGCCCTGGGACAAACACTGAAGCTTTCTTT. It specifies CASSPGTNTEAFF.